This passage covers 26 T cell receptor beta chains from one sample sequenced in a study of molecular identifiers for immune sequencing clone quantification listed by TCRdb under 2018. The method was PCR. The instrument given in TCRdb is Illumina HiSeq 4000. The public reads were quality trimmed at Q25 with fastp and then assembled into clones with MiXCR by TCRdb, keeping productive beta chains. All rows with the same CDR3 protein become a single entry with the most common DNA and genes. This sample holds 550,000 to 750,000 distinct CDR3 sequences; about 20% were observed only once. The top ten constitute roughly 0.85% of the sample. The sample comprised naive CD8+ T cells from blood, with Jurkat cell RNA spiked in. The cell subset or site label of this sample denotes: FACS-sorted CD8+CD4-CCR7+CD45RA+ naive T cells. The receptors originated from a human donor in good health. Some libraries in this study had Jurkat cell RNA spiked in.

This clonotype was counted a few times. The CDR3 ends on some other residue instead of the conserved phenylalanine or tryptophan, so this is likely a read error. The J gene is TRBJ2-7, the V gene TRBV12-3 or TRBV12-4; D unclear. CDR3 size: 16 residues. Trimming left V 0 bases short and J 3 bases short, with 15 bases between. CDR3 sequence reads: CASSLAVLGRDYEQYL. The DNA for the CDR3 is TGTGCCAGCAGTTTAGCCGTCTTGGGTCGAGACTACGAGCAGTACCTC.

In this sample, this clonotype turned up many times. The chain carries TRBV6-5 and TRBJ2-7; 7 bases align to TRBD1. V lost 4 bases, J lost 5 bases, and 2 bases stayed unmatched. The CDR3 consists of 12 residues. Germline lookup yields CDR1 MNHEY and CDR2 SVGAGI. DNA of the CDR3: TGTGCCAGCAGTTTTGGACAGGACGAGCAGTACTTC. It codes for CASSFGQDEQYF.

This chain uses TRBV29-1 with TRBJ1-2; D not resolved. V shed 4 bases and J shed 7 bases, with 16 bases lying between them. CDR3 size: 13 residues. Germline V gene sequence: CDR1 SQVTM, CDR2 ANQGSEA. As DNA, the CDR3 is TGCAGCGTTGGCCCGGGGAAGGTGGGTGGCTACACCTTC. Translated: CSVGPGKVGGYTF.

As for this clonotype: A much larger clonotype is one base distant, so this may be a read error. This sequence joins TRBV12-3 or TRBV12-4 and TRBJ1-1; D not certain. The CDR3 loop spans 14 amino acids. The CDR3 region has the DNA TGTGCCAGCAGCCCCAGTTCCCCGGCCACTGAAGCTTCCTTT. It yields the protein CASSPSSPATEASF.

This clonotype has a count of ten or more. The chain joins TRBV20-1 to TRBJ2-5, with D maybe TRBD2 (6 bases). The CDR3 has 13 amino acids. Per the germline V gene, CDR1 is DFQATT and CDR2 is SNEGSKA (reference sequence). Trimming stripped 1 base from V and 3 bases from J, with 9 bases between. The CDR3 loop reads CSARGTMEETQYF. The DNA for the CDR3 is TGCAGTGCTAGAGGGACTATGGAAGAGACCCAGTACTTC.

The table lists this clonotype with many counts. V gene TRBV30 combines with J gene TRBJ1-3; TRBD1 aligns across 8 bases. V lost 3 bases and J lost 4; bases outside the gene matches: 14. CDR3 length equals 17 residues. Germline CDR1 is GTSNPN and CDR2 is SVGIG (reference sequence). The CDR3 bases are TGTGCCTGGAGAGATTTGACAGGGGATAAGCTGGGAAACACCATATATTTT. This codes for CAWRDLTGDKLGNTIYF. Complete variable domain (other parts from reference TRBV30 and TRBJ1-3): SQTIHQWPATLVQPVGSPLSLECTVEGTSNPNLYWYRQAAGRGLQLLFYSVGIGQISSEVPQNLSASRPQDRQFILSSKKLLLSDSGFYLCAWRDLTGDKLGNTIYFGEGSWLTVV.

Points on this clonotype: Compared with germline, one end of the junction differs, possibly owing to a read error. CDR3 nucleotides: TGTGCCAGCAGTTTAGGGGGAAATGAAAAACTGTCTTTT. Its protein product is CASSLGGNEKLSF. The V gene is TRBV27, the J gene TRBJ1-4, with a possible D match to TRBD1 (5 bases). This CDR3 comprises 13 residues. Germline V gives CDR1 MNHEY, CDR2 SMNVEV (reference sequence).

The chain links TRBV9 to TRBJ2-2; 8 nucleotides agree with TRBD1. There are 19 residues in the CDR3. V lost 3 bases and J lost 1; bases outside the gene matches: 14. Germline CDR1 SGDLS, CDR2 YYNGEE. In nucleotides, the CDR3 is TGTGCCAGCAGCGCGGGCCGGACAGGGCGCCTCAAGAACACCGGGGAGCTGTTTTTT. Residues: CASSAGRTGRLKNTGELFF.

This clonotype was counted between two and nine times. This chain uses TRBV7-6 with TRBJ2-7; 8 nucleotides line up with TRBD1. The CDR3 totals 14 residues. Germline values: CDR1 SGHVS, CDR2 FNYEAQ. V lost 0 bases to trimming and J lost 5 bases; unmatched junction nucleotides: 3. For the CDR3, the DNA is TGTGCCAGCAGCTTAGCGGACAGGGCCCACGAGCAGTACTTC. Protein: CASSLADRAHEQYF.

As for this clonotype: Given a much more abundant clone one base away, this may be a read error. The V call is TRBV7-9, the J call TRBJ1-4; TRBD1 matches at 9 bases. The CDR3 is made up of 16 amino acids. From germline, CDR1 is SEHNR and CDR2 FQNEAQ (reference sequence). In nucleotides, the CDR3 is TGTGCCAGCAGCCCCCAAAGACAGGGGGTTGATGAAAAACCGTTTTTT. Protein product: CASSPQRQGVDEKPFF.

The chain couples TRBV7-9 to TRBJ2-1, with TRBD2 matching over 8 bases. With V trimmed by 1 base and J by 6 bases, 8 bases remained unmatched. Germline CDR1 is SEHNR and CDR2 is FQNEAQ (reference sequence). This CDR3 region has 16 residues. The CDR3 nucleotides are TGTGCCAGCAGCTTAGGAGGAGCGGGAGTTAGCAATGAGCAGTTCTTC. Translating gives CASSLGGAGVSNEQFF. Using reference TRBV7-9 and TRBJ2-1 for the parts outside the CDR3, the full variable domain is DTGVSQNPRHKITKRGQNVTFRCDPISEHNRLYWYRQTLGQGPEFLTYFQNEAQLEKSRLLSDRFSAERPKGSFSTLEIQRTEQGDSAMYLCASSLGGAGVSNEQFFGPGTRLTVL.

This clonotype was counted many times. V and J are TRBV19 and TRBJ2-3, with D tentatively TRBD1 (6 bases). V was pared by 10 bases and J by 1 base, with 21 bases between. CDR3 size: 16 residues. Per the germline V gene, CDR1 is LNHDA and CDR2 is SQIVND (reference sequence). The CDR3 sequence is CATSEPQGPGTDTQYF. As DNA, the CDR3 is TGTGCCACCTCGGAACCACAGGGACCTGGCACAGATACGCAGTATTTT.

This clonotype was observed many times. The chain uses TRBV29-1 and TRBJ2-7; 10 nucleotides line up with TRBD2. Trimming cost V 1 base and J 4 bases; bases outside gene matches: 4. There are 14 residues in the CDR3. From germline, CDR1 is SQVTM and CDR2 ANQGSEA. As DNA, the CDR3 is TGCAGCGTTGAAGGTAGCGGGAGGAGTTACGAGCAGTACTTC. Amino acid sequence: CSVEGSGRSYEQYF.

Only a few counts were recorded for this clonotype. The gene calls are TRBV12-3 or TRBV12-4 and TRBJ1-4, with D possibly matching TRBD1 (6 bases). V lost 3 bases, J lost 8 bases, and 16 bases lay in between. The CDR3 loop spans 15 amino acids. The CDR3 sequence: CASSLAGAGVEKLFF. DNA of the CDR3: TGTGCCAGCAGTTTGGCGGGGGCAGGAGTAGAAAAACTGTTTTTT.

This clonotype was counted many times. V is TRBV5-1 and J is TRBJ2-2, with a tentative D call TRBD2 (5 bases). The CDR3 sequence is 15 residues long. V was pared by 0 bases and J by 6 bases, with 12 bases between. From germline, CDR1 is SGHRS and CDR2 YFSETQ. DNA for the CDR3: TGCGCCAGCAGCTTGGCTAAGGGAGAGCCCGGGGAGCTGTTTTTT. It yields the protein CASSLAKGEPGELFF.

In this sample, this clonotype turned up a few times. The chain carries TRBV19 and TRBJ1-5; no reliable D call. The V and J ends lost 5 bases and 2 bases respectively, with 13 bases between them. Germline CDR1 and CDR2: LNHDA and SQIVND (reference sequence). This CDR3 spans 15 amino acids. CDR3 in amino acids: CASSHEPGGNQPQHF. CDR3 DNA: TGTGCCAGTAGTCACGAGCCCGGGGGCAATCAGCCCCAGCATTTT. The full variable domain, completed using reference TRBV19 and TRBJ1-5, is DGGITQSPKYLFRKEGQNVTLSCEQNLNHDAMYWYRQDPGQGLRLIYYSQIVNDFQKGDIAEGYSVSREKKESFPLTVTSAQKNPTAFYLCASSHEPGGNQPQHFGDGTRLSIL.

The chain is built from TRBV5-4 and TRBJ2-1; TRBD1 matches 8 bases. This CDR3 has 15 residues. The germline V gene encodes CDR1 SGHNT and CDR2 YYREEE (reference sequence). Trimming at V came to 4 bases and at J to 2 bases, leaving 5 bases not matched to a gene. The CDR3 coding sequence is TGTGCCAGCAGCGTGGACAGGGACCCCTACAATGAGCAGTTCTTC. Its protein product is CASSVDRDPYNEQFF.

This clonotype was picked up many times. The CDR3 nucleotides read TGTGCCAGCAGCCGCGTAGGTCAGCCCCAGCATTTT. It yields the protein CASSRVGQPQHF. The chain carries TRBV7-9 and TRBJ1-5, with D unresolved. Trimming pared 5 bases from V and 6 bases from J, leaving 8 bases between. This CDR3 comprises 12 residues. The V gene's germline CDR1 is SEHNR and CDR2 FQNEAQ (reference sequence).

This clonotype was detected many times. The rearrangement joins TRBV20-1 to TRBJ2-7, with D maybe TRBD2 (6 bases). The germline V and J ends were trimmed by 6 bases and 2 bases, with 14 bases remaining between them. Germline V gene data show CDR1 as DFQATT and CDR2 as SNEGSKA (reference sequence). The CDR3 is 13 amino acids. The CDR3 region is CSASPGLAYEQYF. The DNA of the CDR3 is TGCAGTGCAAGTCCGGGACTTGCCTACGAGCAGTACTTC.

This clonotype turned up a few times. The chain employs TRBV4-3 and TRBJ2-7, with 8 nucleotides matching TRBD2. The germline V gene has CDR1 LGHNA and CDR2 YSLEER. After removal of 0 bases from V and 0 bases from J, the junction contained 7 bases not matched to a gene. This CDR3 has 17 residues. CDR3 nucleotide sequence: TGCGCCAGCAGCCAAGATAGCCGGGAGGGTCACTCCTACGAGCAGTACTTC. Translation gives CASSQDSREGHSYEQYF.

Ten or more counts support this clonotype. This chain links TRBV20-1 with TRBJ1-5, with TRBD1 matching 7 bases. This CDR3 region has 17 residues. Trimming cost V 2 bases and J 0 bases; bases outside gene matches: 10. Germline V gives CDR1 DFQATT, CDR2 SNEGSKA (reference sequence). The CDR3 is CSARNPRDSYSNQPQHF. The DNA of the CDR3 is TGCAGTGCTAGAAACCCCCGGGACAGTTATAGCAATCAGCCCCAGCATTTT.

This clonotype was seen ten or more times. The gene calls are TRBV20-1 and TRBJ2-7, with D hard to call. From germline, CDR1 is DFQATT and CDR2 SNEGSKA (reference sequence). There are 13 residues in the CDR3. Trimming left V 6 bases short and J 1 base short, with 13 bases between. CDR3 region: CSAAPSRSYEQYF. The DNA of the CDR3 is TGCAGTGCCGCCCCCTCTAGGTCCTACGAGCAGTACTTC.

The table lists this clonotype with a few counts. This chain joins TRBV7-9 and TRBJ1-2; D not resolved. The germline V and J ends were trimmed by 5 bases and 1 base, with 17 bases remaining between them. Germline CDR1 is SEHNR and CDR2 is FQNEAQ (reference sequence). This CDR3 has 16 amino acids. Here the CDR3 DNA reads TGTGCCAGCAGCCAAAATCCGGGCAGAAATAACTATGGCTACACCTTC. Encoded protein: CASSQNPGRNNYGYTF.

The J gene is TRBJ2-7, the V gene TRBV6-2 or TRBV6-3; D is unclear. Germline V gene lookup returns CDR1 MNHEY and CDR2 SVGEGT. The CDR3 length is 14 residues. The germline V and J ends were trimmed by 7 bases and 3 bases, with 16 bases remaining between them. The CDR3 spells CASTLEEQYYEQYF. The CDR3 bases are TGTGCCAGCACCCTCGAAGAACAGTACTACGAGCAGTACTTC.

This clonotype was seen more than once but under ten times. As DNA, the CDR3 is TGTGCCTGGAGTGTAGTAGGATATGAAGCTTTCTTT. Encoded protein: CAWSVVGYEAFF. V is TRBV30 and J is TRBJ1-1; D unclear. This CDR3 is 12 amino acids long. CDR1 is GTSNPN, CDR2 SVGIG, per germline (reference sequence). V was clipped by 0 bases and J by 7 bases, with 9 bases between them.

This clonotype was detected ten times or more. The genes are TRBV29-1 and TRBJ2-3; 9 bases map to TRBD1. Germline V gene sequence: CDR1 SQVTM, CDR2 ANQGSEA. Trimming took 5 bases from V and 0 from J; bases not matched to a gene: 3. This CDR3 is built from 14 residues. The CDR3 spells CSVCGTGSTDTQYF. The CDR3 nucleotides are TGCAGCGTTTGCGGGACAGGGAGCACAGATACGCAGTATTTT.